The 4 T cell receptor beta chains below all came from one sample that was sequenced in a study of cytomegalovirus exposure and HLA in healthy donors. The PCR had 60 Vbeta and 13 Jbeta primers. Using immunoSEQ multiplex PCR, the repertoire was profiled, and TCRdb retains in-frame clones only, with some absent. The sample yields under 95,000 clones, around 80% seen once. The sequenced sample consisted of PBMCs. The receptors here all came from a male donor in good health and CMV-seronegative.

V usage is TRBV11-2 and J usage is TRBJ2-3, with 7 bases lining up with TRBD2. J was trimmed by 2 bases and V by 5 bases; bases with no gene match: 7. The germline gives CDR1 SGHAT, CDR2 FQNNGV. The CDR3 is 15 residues long. The CDR3 coding sequence is TGTGCCAGCAGCCCAATAGCGGGTAACACAGATACGCAGTATTTT. Translating gives CASSPIAGNTDTQYF.

The chain is built from TRBV30 and TRBJ2-5; D is perhaps TRBD1 (6 bases). CDR1 and CDR2 from the germline V gene are GTSNPN and SVGIG (reference sequence). V dropped 2 bases and J dropped 5 bases, with 18 bases sitting between them. There are 15 residues in the CDR3. The CDR3 DNA sequence: TGTGCCTGGAGTTCCCCGACAGGAAAGTGGGAGACCCAGTACTTC. Its protein product is CAWSSPTGKWETQYF.

The rearrangement links TRBV6-1 to TRBJ2-2, with TRBD2 identical over 9 bases. V lost 4 bases, J lost 6 bases, and 6 bases stayed unmatched. The CDR3 runs 15 residues. Germline V lookup: CDR1 MNHNS, CDR2 SASEGT. DNA for the CDR3: TGTGCCAGCAGTGTCGGCGGGGGGGCATCCGGGGAGCTGTTTTTT. Translated, it gives CASSVGGGASGELFF.

The V call is TRBV12-5, the J call TRBJ1-5; D perhaps matches TRBD1 (6 bases). Per the germline V gene, CDR1 is LGHNT and CDR2 is FRNRAP. V lost 1 base to trimming and J lost 6 bases, with 13 bases between them. The CDR3 has 15 amino acids. The CDR3 spells CASGLGLPGAQPQHF. DNA of the CDR3: TGTGCTAGTGGTTTGGGACTCCCAGGGGCTCAGCCCCAGCATTTT.